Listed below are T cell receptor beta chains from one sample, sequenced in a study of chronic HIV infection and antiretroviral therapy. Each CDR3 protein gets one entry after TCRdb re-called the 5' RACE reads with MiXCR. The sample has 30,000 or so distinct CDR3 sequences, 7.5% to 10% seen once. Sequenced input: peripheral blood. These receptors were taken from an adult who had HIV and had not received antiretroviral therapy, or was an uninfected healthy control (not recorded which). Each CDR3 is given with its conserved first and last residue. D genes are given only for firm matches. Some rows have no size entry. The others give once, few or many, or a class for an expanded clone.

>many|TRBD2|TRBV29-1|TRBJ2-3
TGCAGCGTTGAACGGCGGGAGAGCACAGATACGCAGTATTTT
CSVERRESTDTQYF
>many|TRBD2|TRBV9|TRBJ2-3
TGTGCCAGCAGCGGCGGACTAGCCCTCCGCACAGATACGCAGTATTTT
CASSGGLALRTDTQYF
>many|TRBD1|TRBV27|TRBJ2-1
TGTGCCAGCAGTTTAAAGGGACAGGCCCTCAATGAGCAGTTCTTC
CASSLKGQALNEQFF
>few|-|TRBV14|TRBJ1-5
TGTGCCAGCAGCCGCGACGAGGATCAGCCCCAGCATTTT
CASSRDEDQPQHF
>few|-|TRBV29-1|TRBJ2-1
TGCAGCGCCGGAACCAATGAGCAGTTCTTC
CSAGTNEQFF
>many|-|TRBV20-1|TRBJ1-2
TGCAGTGCTAGAGATGATGTAAACTATGGCTACACCTTC
CSARDDVNYGYTF
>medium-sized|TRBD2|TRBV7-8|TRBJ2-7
TGTGCCAGCAGCCCGCTAGCGGGAGGGGACGAGCAGTACTTC
CASSPLAGGDEQYF
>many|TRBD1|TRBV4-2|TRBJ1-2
TGTGCCAGCAGCCAATCCGGACAGGGGGCGCTGAACTATGGCTACACCTTC
CASSQSGQGALNYGYTF
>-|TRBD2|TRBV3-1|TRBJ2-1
TGTGCCAGCAGCCCCGCCGGGACTAGAAGCAATGAGCAGTTCTTC
CASSPAGTRSNEQFF
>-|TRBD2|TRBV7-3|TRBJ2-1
TGTGCCAGCAGTGCAAGCGGGGGTGGTGAGCAGTTCTTC
CASSASGGGEQFF
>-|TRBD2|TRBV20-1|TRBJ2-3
TGCAGTGCTAGAGATGTAGCGGGAGTTCCAGATACGCAGTATTTT
CSARDVAGVPDTQYF
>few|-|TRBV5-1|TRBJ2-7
TGCGCCAGCAGCTTGGAGAGTTACGAGCAGTACTTC
CASSLESYEQYF
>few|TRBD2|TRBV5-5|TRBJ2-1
TGTGCCAGCAGCGCGGGACTAGCGGGGGCCTACAATGAGCAGTTCTTC
CASSAGLAGAYNEQFF
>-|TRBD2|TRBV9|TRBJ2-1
TGTGCCAGCAGCGTAGTCGGGGGGTCCTACAATGAGCAGTTCTTC
CASSVVGGSYNEQFF
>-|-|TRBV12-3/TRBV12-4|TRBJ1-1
TGTGCCAGCAGTTTTGGGTTAGGGTACACTGAAGCTTTCTTT
CASSFGLGYTEAFF
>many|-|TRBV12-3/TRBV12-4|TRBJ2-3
TGTGCCAGCAGTTTGGACTCAGATACGCAGTATTTT
CASSLDSDTQYF
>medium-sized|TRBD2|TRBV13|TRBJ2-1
TGTGCCAGCAGCCCCCGGGGGAGGGGAGATGAGCAGTTCTTC
CASSPRGRGDEQFF
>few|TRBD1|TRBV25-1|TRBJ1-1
TGTGCCAGCAGATCGAAGGTCGCAGGGGGCGGCACTGAAGCTTTCTTT
CASRSKVAGGGTEAFF
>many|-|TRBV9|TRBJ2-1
TGTGCCAGCAGCGTAGGGGTAGGGGGGTCGGGTGAGCAGTTCTTC
CASSVGVGGSGEQFF
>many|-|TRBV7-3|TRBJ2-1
TGTGCCAGCAGTATTATGGGGGGGCCAGTTGAGCAGTTCTTC
CASSIMGGPVEQFF
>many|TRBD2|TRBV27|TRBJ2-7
TGTGCCAGCAGTAACCTAATGAGCCTTGGGAGGGAGCAGGAGCAGTACTTC
CASSNLMSLGREQEQYF
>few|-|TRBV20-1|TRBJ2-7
TGCAGTGCTAGAGCACATCGGGGACTGGGCGAGCAGTACTTC
CSARAHRGLGEQYF
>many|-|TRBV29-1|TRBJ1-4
TGCAGCGTTGAAGAGTTGGGATCAACTAATGAAAAACTGTTTTTT
CSVEELGSTNEKLFF
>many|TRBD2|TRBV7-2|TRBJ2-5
TGTGCCAGCAGTATCCCGGGAGGTTCAGAGACCCAGTACTTC
CASSIPGGSETQYF
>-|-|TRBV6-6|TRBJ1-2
TGTGCCAGCAGTTCCCAGGGCCCGCACTATGGCTACACCTTC
CASSSQGPHYGYTF
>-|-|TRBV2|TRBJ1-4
TGTGCCAGCAGGGCTGCGTTTAATGAAAAACTGTTTTTT
CASRAAFNEKLFF
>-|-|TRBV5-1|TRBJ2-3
TGCGCCAGCAGCTCACGACAGGCCAGCACAGATACGCAGTATTTT
CASSSRQASTDTQYF
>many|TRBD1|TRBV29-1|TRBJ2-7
TGCAGCGTTGGACAGGGCGCCTACGAGCAGTACTTC
CSVGQGAYEQYF
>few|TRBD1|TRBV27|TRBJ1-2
TGTGCCAGCAGTCACAGGGGAGGAGGCTACACCTTC
CASSHRGGGYTF
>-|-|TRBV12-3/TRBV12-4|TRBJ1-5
TGTGCCAGCAGTTTCAAGGGACAGCCCCAGCATTTT
CASSFKGQPQHF
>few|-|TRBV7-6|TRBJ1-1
TGTGCCAGCAGCCCGCGGGGGGGGGCAGAAGAAGCTTTCTTT
CASSPRGGAEEAFF
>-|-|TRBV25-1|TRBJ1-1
TGTGCCAGCAGTCCTTCGGGGGGGGGAGCTTTCTTT
CASSPSGGGAFF
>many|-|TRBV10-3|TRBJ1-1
TGTGCCATCAGGATTCTACAGGGCCCGGACACTGAAGCTTTCTTT
CAIRILQGPDTEAFF
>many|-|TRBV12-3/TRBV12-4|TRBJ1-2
TGTGCCAGCAGTTTACTTCCCGAAGGCACCCCTGGCTACACCTTC
CASSLLPEGTPGYTF
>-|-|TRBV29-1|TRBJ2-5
TGCAGCGCCACCCGGAGGGGGCTGCCGAAGGCGGAGACCCAGTACTTC
CSATRRGLPKAETQYF
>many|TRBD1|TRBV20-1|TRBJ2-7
TGCAGTGCCGGACAGGGCCCCCTCTACGAGCAGTACTTC
CSAGQGPLYEQYF
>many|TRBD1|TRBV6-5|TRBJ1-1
TGTGCCAGCAGTTATACGACAGGGCCGGAAGCTTTCTTT
CASSYTTGPEAFF
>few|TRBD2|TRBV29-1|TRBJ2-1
TGCAGCGCCGCGGGAGAATCCCACAATGAGCAGTTCTTC
CSAAGESHNEQFF
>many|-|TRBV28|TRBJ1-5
TGTGCCAGCAGTTCTCCACAGTTTCATCAGCCCCAGCATTTT
CASSSPQFHQPQHF
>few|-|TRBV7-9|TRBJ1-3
TGTGCCAGCAGAGAGACAGGTGGAAACACCATATATTTT
CASRETGGNTIYF
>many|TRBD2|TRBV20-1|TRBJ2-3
TGCAGTGCTAGAGATGCCCAGCGGGAGGGGATAAATACGCAGTATTTT
CSARDAQREGINTQYF
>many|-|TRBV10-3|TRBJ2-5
TGTGCCATCACAAAGGGCCCTCAAGAGACCCAGTACTTC
CAITKGPQETQYF
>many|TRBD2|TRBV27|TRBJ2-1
TGTGCCAGCAGGGGAGAGACTAGCGGCTCCTACAATGAGCAGTTCTTC
CASRGETSGSYNEQFF
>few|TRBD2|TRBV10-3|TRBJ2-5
TGTGCCACCAAGCCAGAGGGACTAGCAAAAGAGACCCAGTACTTC
CATKPEGLAKETQYF
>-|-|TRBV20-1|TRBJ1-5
TGCAGTGCTAGCCCCAGGCCGAGCAATCAGCCCCAGCATTTT
CSASPRPSNQPQHF
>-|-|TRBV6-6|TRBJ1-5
TGTGCCAGCAGTTACAGAATAGACTATAGCAATCAGCCCCAGCATTTT
CASSYRIDYSNQPQHF
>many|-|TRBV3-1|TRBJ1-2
TGTGCCAGCTCTACACTCGGGGGCGCAAACTATGGCTACACCTTC
CASSTLGGANYGYTF
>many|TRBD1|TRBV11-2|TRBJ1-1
TGTGCCAGCAGCTTAAAGGACGGGACAGCTTCTTTCGGGGCTGAAGCTTTCTTT
CASSLKDGTASFGAEAFF
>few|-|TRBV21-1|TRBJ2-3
TGTGCCAGCAGCCTCCCGTGGGTACATTCAGATACGCAGTATTTT
CASSLPWVHSDTQYF
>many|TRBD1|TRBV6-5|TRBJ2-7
TGTGCCAGCAGCCTAAACAGGGGGCACTACGAGCAGTACTTC
CASSLNRGHYEQYF